This TCR beta chain was recovered during a study of cytomegalovirus exposure and HLA in healthy donors (dated 2017 in TCRdb). For context, the study as a whole: An earlier analysis of 587 of the donors reported roughly 300 Gb of sequence data and 95 million to 120 million unique TCR beta sequences obtained from about 179 million T cells. Roughly 300 gigabases of sequencing data and approximately 80 million unique TCR sequences were included in an early release covering about 600 HLA-typed donors. Of the approximately 400 genotyped donors, approximately 80% fell in the genetic ancestry cluster associated with self-reported Caucasian donors. The study aimed to test whether cataloging public T cell receptors could reveal signatures of past pathogen exposure. Using immunosequencing, the study profiled T cell repertoires from about 610 subjects and related those repertoires to cytomegalovirus serostatus. Along with the roughly 700-subject first cohort, a separate validation cohort of approximately 110 different subjects was used. To predict cytomegalovirus infection status, the study combined high-throughput TCR immunosequencing, statistical association of individual TCRs with disease status, and machine learning. A later analysis re-analyzed previously published TCR beta repertoires from 660 or so donors and added high-resolution HLA genotyping to study TCR occurrence patterns. Rather than drawing on any new phenotypic data, the later analysis identified candidate immune exposures from TCR beta sequences and the way those sequences occurred across donors. An earlier analysis of some 500 of the donors applied high-throughput TCR beta sequencing to assess whether each TCR beta V gene segment acted as functional or pseudogenic. Donor age, sex, ethnicity and CMV serostatus were compiled together with the repertoire data. A later genetic analysis used genome-wide SNP genotypes for about 60% of the 666 donors, treating that subset as a discovery cohort. All discovery cohort repertoires had been generated using a single sequencing platform. HLA typing covered class I and class II loci at four-digit resolution. Typing coverage varied by locus: about 620-640 donors for A, B, C, DRB1 and DQB1; 500 to 550 for DQA1; around 570 for DPA1; 400 to 480 for DPB1. Roughly five DR-DQ haplotypes were handled as single units for association and clustering because linkage in the cohort was strong. Across 398 genotyped donors of the cohort, an average of roughly 230,000 unique TCR beta nucleotide sequences per donor were sequenced, and roughly 18% of those sequences were non-productive.

The cohort comprised some 730 healthy bone marrow donors. Cohort members were all nominally healthy when sampled, although unrecorded immune exposures were likely present. The donor was CMV seronegative and was included in the group of about 350 seronegative cohort members. Each donor provided a peripheral blood sample, and peripheral blood mononuclear cells were used for TCR beta sequencing. Genomic DNA extraction from the blood cell samples was performed with the Qiagen DNeasy Blood Extraction Kit. Study-wide findings and limitations: A group of highly shared sequence variants was considered likely to be a technical artifact of the sequencing pipeline. A further reported finding was that TCR beta sequences accurately predicted the HLA-A and HLA-B alleles for most subjects in the first cohort. Some IMGT-functional V segments, including TRBV6-2 and TRBV6-3, could not be told apart with the 87-base-pair reads, so those segments were excluded. Because some donors lacked HLA typing at each locus, the association tests relied only on the typed subset. Only TCR beta chains were sequenced in this cohort, and the absence of alpha or paired-chain data limited detectable features. In a later genetic analysis, a missense DCLRE1C variant was associated with V-gene and J-gene trimming of TCR beta chains, and the association was replicated in an independent cohort. Across donors, most TCR sequences were observed very rarely, whereas some public TCRs were present in many individuals. In both the original and validation cohorts, the classifier was reported to diagnose cytomegalovirus status with high specificity and sensitivity. An earlier analysis of 450 to 750 of the donors showed that most TCR beta V segments appeared in productive rearrangements either about 90% or about 30% of the time, which broadly matched IMGT annotations. In a later genetic analysis, fewer N-insertions in productive TCRs were reported among donors in an Asian-associated ancestry cluster than the approximately 630-donor mean. Several of the top co-occurrence clusters appeared to be linked to parvovirus B19, influenza, CMV and Epstein-Barr virus, according to a later analysis. In a later analysis, HLA-associated TCR beta chains showed more clonal expansion and lower generation probabilities than non-associated chains that were equally common. The only immune exposure information available for the cohort was CMV serostatus. When HLA alleles, especially DR and DQ, strongly co-occurred, TCR associations were difficult to assign to individual alleles. The earlier analysis of 587 of the donors excluded seventeen rarely observed V segments, including chromosome 9 orphons, because counts were too low. At a false discovery rate of 0.05, a later analysis linked under 20,000 TCR beta sequences to specific HLA alleles. It was suggested by the authors that the approach could potentially be generalized to other disease states and immunological phenotypes. Linkage disequilibrium might explain the correlated functional status among segregating V segments, but an unknown experimental factor could not be ruled out. A few of the identified cytomegalovirus-associated TCR beta chains were confirmed in vitro to be specific for cytomegalovirus antigens. In the study, approximately 160 TCR beta chains were listed as associated with cytomegalovirus. According to a later analysis, most CMV-associated TCR beta chains appeared to be HLA-restricted, and the HLA associations seemed to be driven largely by CMV exposure. Presence/absence analyses assumed roughly uniform sequencing depth across donors, an assumption that may not hold. A later analysis found that TCR association rates varied across HLA loci, with DRB1 alleles showing the most associated TCRs and HLA-C alleles the fewest.

Remarks on this clone: Its cognate antigen has yet to be identified. No base qualities exist here, and no much larger clone lies one base off it.

The library was generated by the immunoSEQ multiplex PCR assay. The multiplex PCR relied on a mix of 60 forward primers for TCR Vbeta segments and 13 reverse primers for TCR Jbeta segments. The CDR3 region of rearranged TCR beta genes was amplified from genomic DNA with a multiplex PCR assay. On the Illumina HiSeq System, the amplified TCR beta libraries were sequenced as 87-base-pair reads. In the original analysis: A later analysis counted about 80 million unique TCR beta chains across the 666 repertoires, and about 10 million of these chains were shared by at least two donors. To remove PCR and sequencing errors, raw reads were error-corrected and collapsed into unique sequences using a nearest-neighbor algorithm that merged closely related sequences. Alignment of CDR3 sequences to IMGT reference sequences was used to assign V, D and J gene segments. For a sequence to be retained, a match of at least six nucleotides to both a V gene segment and a J gene segment was required. Rearrangements were called productive when the CDR3 lacked stop codons and stayed in frame with V and J; all others were non-productive. Following IMGT convention, CDR3 was defined as the stretch from the second conserved V-encoded cysteine up to the conserved J-encoded phenylalanine. The earlier analysis of about 500 of the donors excluded sequences that lacked an unambiguous match to a single V gene segment. In an earlier analysis of several hundred of the donors, V segments were called functional above 56.7% productive rearrangements and were called segregating when the between-donor standard deviation exceeded 5%. A statistical classification framework was built for diagnosing cytomegalovirus status from the catalog of TCR beta chain sequences. In a later analysis, V and J genes were assigned by comparing TCR nucleotide sequences against IMGT/GENE-DB human TR gene sequences. Using the TCRdist pipeline, a later analysis assigned CDR3 sequences along with most-parsimonious VDJ recombination scenarios. In a later analysis, every TCR beta chain was defined by the combination of its CDR3 amino acid sequence and its V-gene family, and reads without a unique V-gene family were dropped. A later analysis removed 550 to 650 highly shared, low-generation-probability nucleotide sequences to deal with suspected cross-contamination and a sequencing artifact. For each public chain, a later analysis derived a clonal expansion index from normalized ranks of inferred template counts within each repertoire. A later analysis computed generation probabilities with a VDJ recombination model fitted to out-of-frame rearrangements, and checked the results against IGoR. A later analysis scored TCR-TCR, TCR-HLA and TCR-CMV co-occurrence with hypergeometric tests, applying a repertoire-size bias correction to TCR pairs. To estimate false discovery rates, a later analysis permuted the HLA or CMV assignments 20 times. In a later analysis, co-occurring TCRs were grouped using DBSCAN, with TCRdist sequence similarity added in when clustering inside HLA-allele-positive subsets. For co-occurrence clustering, repertoires with fewer than 30,000 or more than 120,000 public chains were excluded, along with five or six repertoires with anomalous nucleotide sharing. Drawn from immuneACCESS, this table holds only the in-frame rearrangements with V and J called that TCRdb kept. Clones are partly lost; checked studies trace under half to an unresolved V gene and leave the rest unexplained. V, J and clone size reflect that table, while D and trimming were determined from the DNA. This sample lists around 130,000 clones; roughly 84% were detected once. The ten largest clones capture about 1.8% of the sample.

Spanning cysteine to phenylalanine, the CDR3 consists of 15 amino acids. Of all the DNA, just the CDR3 is kept, 45 bases in frame from base 1. Based on the germline V gene, the CDR1 and CDR2 sequences are SGHTA and FQGNSA. V is clipped by 4 bases and J by 1 base, and the sequence between their germline boundaries is 13 bases long. The TCR was taken from a boy between 10 and 17 years old in good health and CMV-seronegative. The material sequenced was PBMCs. The chain is encoded by TRBV7-2 joined to TRBJ2-5, with a tentative D gene TRBD1 over 6 matching bases. The nucleotide sequence is given as TGTGCCAGCAGCTACAGGGCTCGTCTCCAAGAGACCCAGTACTTC. Protein translation: CASSYRARLQETQYF.